This TCR beta chain was retrieved from a study of T cell repertoires in cytomegalovirus infection. Germline loops: CDR1 SQVTM, CDR2 ANQGSEA. The V and J ends lost 4 bases and 3 bases, in that order; junction bases with no gene match: 7. The CDR3 length is 15 residues. TCRdb re-derived calls from the reads in MiXCR, one entry per CDR3 protein. The data hold about 450,000 distinct CDR3 sequences, with approximately 33% observed a single time. The sequenced sample consisted of PBMCs. The sequence was collected from a human donor in good health (CMV status not recorded). Some clones in this sample may be carry-over from other donors' samples. The chain has TRBV29-1 and TRBJ2-2, with 8 positions matching TRBD1. This CDR3 is CSVVWTGSHTGELFF. For the CDR3, the DNA is TGCAGCGTTGTTTGGACAGGGAGTCACACCGGGGAGCTGTTTTTT.